This is a list of T cell receptor beta chains from one sample in a study of shared clonotypes between healthy human individuals. Generated by immunoSEQ multiplex PCR, the TCRdb table keeps only in-frame clones and is missing some. The table records 550,000 to 750,000 clones, just over 90% of them present only once. The specimen was naive CD8+ T cells sorted from blood. These receptors all stem from a man younger than 45 in good health. The CDR3 runs from the conserved cysteine through the conserved F or W. The order of the fields is J gene, V gene, D gene, CDR3 DNA, CDR3 protein. D genes are given only for firm matches.

J gene: TRBJ1-1; V gene: TRBV29-1; D gene: .; CDR3 DNA: TGCAGCGTTGAAGAGGCAGAAGTGAACACTGAAGCTTTCTTT; CDR3 protein: CSVEEAEVNTEAFF
J gene: TRBJ2-3; V gene: TRBV15; D gene: .; CDR3 DNA: TGTGCCACCAGCAGAGATCGTGGAGGGCAGGCAGATACGCAGTATTTT; CDR3 protein: CATSRDRGGQADTQYF
J gene: TRBJ1-3; V gene: TRBV4-3; D gene: TRBD1; CDR3 DNA: TGCGCCAGCAGCCAAGGCACAGGGGTAGGAAACACCATATATTTT; CDR3 protein: CASSQGTGVGNTIYF
J gene: TRBJ1-2; V gene: TRBV28; D gene: .; CDR3 DNA: TGTGCCAGCAGCCCCAGCCGGGACGGCGACCCTTATGGCTACACCTTC; CDR3 protein: CASSPSRDGDPYGYTF
J gene: TRBJ2-1; V gene: TRBV7-2; D gene: .; CDR3 DNA: TGTGCCAGCAGCTTAGTTGCGGGTGTCCTATCCTACAATGAGCAGTTCTTC; CDR3 protein: CASSLVAGVLSYNEQFF
J gene: TRBJ2-1; V gene: TRBV6-5; D gene: TRBD2; CDR3 DNA: TGTGCCAGCAGCCTAAAGACTAGCGGGAACAATGAGCAGTTCTTC; CDR3 protein: CASSLKTSGNNEQFF
J gene: TRBJ1-1; V gene: TRBV4-3; D gene: .; CDR3 DNA: TGCGCCAGCAGCCAAGATCTATACAGAAGTGAAGCTTTCTTT; CDR3 protein: CASSQDLYRSEAFF
J gene: TRBJ1-1; V gene: TRBV29-1; D gene: .; CDR3 DNA: TGCAGCGTTGAAGAGAACACTGAAGCTTTCTTT; CDR3 protein: CSVEENTEAFF
J gene: TRBJ2-3; V gene: TRBV29-1; D gene: TRBD2; CDR3 DNA: TGCAGCGAGACTAGCGGACTCACAGATACGCAGTATTTT; CDR3 protein: CSETSGLTDTQYF
J gene: TRBJ1-4; V gene: TRBV27; D gene: .; CDR3 DNA: TGTGCCAGCAGCCCGGACAGCTTTAATGAAAAACTGTTTTTT; CDR3 protein: CASSPDSFNEKLFF
J gene: TRBJ2-5; V gene: TRBV29-1; D gene: .; CDR3 DNA: TGCAGCTTCTGGAGCGGACAAGGACGCCTGACCCAGTACTTC; CDR3 protein: CSFWSGQGRLTQYF
J gene: TRBJ2-7; V gene: TRBV11-2; D gene: .; CDR3 DNA: TGTGCCAGCAGCTTAGACCGGGCCGGGACGGGAGCCTACGAGCAGTACTTC; CDR3 protein: CASSLDRAGTGAYEQYF
J gene: TRBJ2-7; V gene: TRBV5-4; D gene: .; CDR3 DNA: TGTGCCAGCAGCTTACCCAGGGAAGGAGGCTCCTACGAGCAGTACTTC; CDR3 protein: CASSLPREGGSYEQYF